The 21 T cell receptor beta chains below come from one sample, sequenced in a study of T cells in Graves' hyperthyroidism and ophthalmopathy. The source material, RNA transcripts, was used to amplify TCR beta CDR3 regions. A set of HTBI primers served as the primers for a first-round RT-PCR of the TCR CDR3. TCRdb passed the multiplex PCR reads through MiXCR, listing each CDR3 protein once. The table lists approximately 600,000 distinct CDR3 sequences, about 15% of them singletons. The sequenced sample was blood. All receptors derive from a woman between 40 and 55 years old with Graves' ophthalmopathy.

This clonotype was counted at least ten times. This chain links TRBV12-3 or TRBV12-4 with TRBJ2-7; 12 bases agree with TRBD1. The CDR3 has 16 amino acids. V lost 4 bases to trimming and J lost 3 bases; unmatched junction nucleotides: 7. The CDR3 nucleotides are TGTGCCAGCAGTTCGGGACAGGGGGCAAGGAACTACGAGCAGTACTTC. Translating gives CASSSGQGARNYEQYF.

In its sample, this clonotype was seen many times. The gene calls are TRBV11-1 and TRBJ2-7, with D unclear. V was clipped by 0 bases and J by 7 bases, with 22 bases between them. Germline CDR1 reads SGHAT; CDR2 reads FQDESV (reference sequence). CDR3 size: 17 residues. The CDR3 nucleotides read TGTGCCAGCAGCTTAGCGCTAGGCTCGCAAACGCTGGAGGAGCAGTACTTC. Its translation is CASSLALGSQTLEEQYF. Full variable domain (remainder filled in from reference TRBV11-1 and TRBJ2-7): EAEVAQSPRYKITEKSQAVAFWCDPISGHATLYWYRQILGQGPELLVQFQDESVVDDSQLPKDRFSAERLKGVDSTLKIQPAELGDSAMYLCASSLALGSQTLEEQYFGPGTRLTVT.

This chain connects TRBV27 to TRBJ1-2; 8 bases match TRBD1. CDR1 is MNHEY, CDR2 SMNVEV, per germline (reference sequence). Trimming took 8 bases from V and 5 from J; bases not matched to a gene: 10. The CDR3 loop spans 14 amino acids. CDR3 in amino acids: CASGTRGLEYGYTF. CDR3 DNA sequence: TGTGCCAGCGGTACCAGGGGGCTAGAGTATGGCTACACCTTC.

This clonotype was seen a few times. J is TRBJ1-1 and V is TRBV11-2, with D possibly being TRBD1 (5 bases). The CDR3 sequence is 16 residues long. V shed 5 bases and J shed 0 bases, with 16 bases lying between them. Germline CDR1 SGHAT, CDR2 FQNNGV. The CDR3 region has the DNA TGTGCCAGCAGCCCCCAGGGAGGACGCATGAACACTGAAGCTTTCTTT. This encodes CASSPQGGRMNTEAFF.

V usage is TRBV5-1 and J usage is TRBJ2-7; TRBD1 aligns across 10 bases. The trim removed 4 bases at V and 3 bases at J, leaving 16 bases unmatched. This CDR3 region has 18 residues. The germline CDR1 and CDR2 sequences are SGHRS and YFSETQ. The CDR3: CASSTPTGGSFGGYEQYF. The CDR3 coding sequence is TGCGCCAGCAGCACCCCGACAGGGGGCTCTTTTGGAGGCTACGAGCAGTACTTC. The full variable domain, in which reference TRBV5-1 and TRBJ2-7 provide the parts outside the CDR3, is KAGVTQTPRYLIKTRGQQVTLSCSPISGHRSVSWYQQTPGQGLQFLFEYFSETQRNKGNFPGRFSGRQFSNSRSEMNVSTLELGDSALYLCASSTPTGGSFGGYEQYFGPGTRLTVT.

In this sample, this clonotype turned up many times. This chain uses TRBV10-3 with TRBJ1-2, with D maybe TRBD1 (5 bases). The CDR3 covers 14 residues. The germline V gene has CDR1 ENHRY and CDR2 SYGVKD. V lost 8 bases and J lost 3, with 16 bases in between. The DNA of the CDR3 is TGTGCCATCCGAGGGTCCGGGACGGACTATGGCTACACCTTC. It specifies CAIRGSGTDYGYTF.

The chain uses TRBV6-2 or TRBV6-3 and TRBJ1-5; 8 nucleotides line up with TRBD1. CDR3 length equals 16 residues. Germline loops: CDR1 MNHEY, CDR2 SVGEGT. V trimming: 5 bases; J trimming: 7 bases; junction bases outside the gene matches: 13. The CDR3: CASSPRGQGLGQPQHF. The CDR3 region has the DNA TGTGCCAGCAGTCCGAGAGGACAGGGCTTAGGGCAGCCCCAGCATTTT.

This clonotype was seen repeatedly, ten times or more. The rearrangement uses TRBV6-5 and TRBJ1-1, with D tentatively TRBD1 (5 bases). CDR3 size: 14 residues. The germline V gene has CDR1 MNHEY and CDR2 SVGAGI. Trimming stripped 8 bases from V and 5 bases from J, with 18 bases between. The CDR3, as DNA: TGTGCCAGCGACGACAACAGGCGGGGGACTGAAGCTTTCTTT. Its translation is CASDDNRRGTEAFF.

V is TRBV20-1 and J is TRBJ2-1; 16 nucleotides agree with TRBD2. V lost 4 bases to trimming and J lost 3 bases; unmatched junction nucleotides: 6. The CDR3 runs 17 residues. CDR1 DFQATT and CDR2 SNEGSKA come from the germline V gene (reference sequence). CDR3 DNA sequence: TGCAGTGCTATACCGGGACTAGCGGGAGGGTTCTACAATGAGCAGTTCTTC. It translates to CSAIPGLAGGFYNEQFF.

The rearrangement joins TRBV4-2 to TRBJ1-2, with 11 positions matching TRBD1. The CDR3 totals 17 residues. Germline loops: CDR1 LGHNA, CDR2 YNFKEQ. The V gene end was trimmed by 3 bases and the J gene end by 3 bases; junction bases not matched to a gene: 9. CDR3 loop: CASSHPGQGARDYGYTF. CDR3 in DNA: TGTGCCAGCAGCCACCCCGGACAGGGGGCGCGGGACTATGGCTACACCTTC.

Concerning this clonotype itself: A read error is possible here, since a much larger clone lies one base away. The rearrangement uses TRBV28 and TRBJ2-7, with a possible D match to TRBD1 (6 bases). The CDR3 runs 13 residues. Looked up from germline, CDR1 is MDHEN and CDR2 is SYDVKM. The CDR3 DNA follows: TGTGTCAGTGCGACAGGACCAGAATACGAGCAGTACTTC. Amino acids: CVSATGPEYEQYF.

This clonotype appeared many times. The rearrangement joins TRBV6-1 to TRBJ1-5; D is undetermined. The germline V and J ends were trimmed by 5 bases and 1 base, with 9 bases remaining between them. Germline V gene lookup returns CDR1 MNHNS and CDR2 SASEGT. The CDR3 totals 14 residues. In nucleotides, the CDR3 is TGTGCCAGCAGTACGGAGTGGAGCAATCAGCCCCAGCATTTT. It yields the protein CASSTEWSNQPQHF.

This clonotype was recorded many times. The J gene is TRBJ1-1, the V gene TRBV20-1; maybe TRBD1 (5 bases). Germline CDR1 is DFQATT and CDR2 is SNEGSKA (reference sequence). Trimming removed 4 bases from V and 1 base from J, with 13 bases in between. The CDR3 sequence is 14 residues long. The CDR3 here is CSAKSRGTNTEAFF. DNA for the CDR3: TGCAGTGCTAAATCGAGGGGCACGAACACTGAAGCTTTCTTT.

The genes are TRBV7-2 and TRBJ1-2, with D perhaps TRBD1 (5 bases). CDR1 and CDR2 from the germline V gene are SGHTA and FQGNSA. This CDR3 region has 13 residues. V lost 0 bases and J 10 bases, leaving 12 bases between the germline ends. The CDR3 is CASSLAPGGDYTF. Here the CDR3 DNA reads TGTGCCAGCAGCTTAGCGCCCGGGGGAGACTACACCTTC.

The rearrangement links TRBV6-4 to TRBJ1-2; D not resolved. Germline V CDR1 and CDR2: MRHNA, SNTAGT. This CDR3 has 14 residues. V was cut by 6 bases and J by 3 bases, with 14 bases left in between. For the CDR3, the DNA is TGTGCCAGCAGAGAACCCCAGGTTGACTATGGCTACACCTTC. Translating gives CASREPQVDYGYTF.

This clonotype was detected many times. This rearrangement joins TRBV12-3 or TRBV12-4 to TRBJ2-7, with D unclear. This CDR3 is 13 amino acids long. Trimming took off 6 bases at V and 5 bases at J, with 14 bases between the two ends. CDR3 bases: TGTGCCAGCAGATATCCTAGTCGCAACGAGCAGTACTTC. Protein sequence: CASRYPSRNEQYF.

This clonotype was seen at least ten times. The chain recombines TRBV11-2 with TRBJ2-7, with D tentatively TRBD2 (6 bases). The CDR3 covers 16 residues. V lost 5 bases, J lost 0 bases, and 17 bases lay in between. Per germline, CDR1 SGHAT and CDR2 FQNNGV. CDR3 sequence (DNA): TGTGCCAGCAGCCCCGCTGGAGGGTCCTACTCCTACGAGCAGTACTTC. Translation: CASSPAGGSYSYEQYF.

This clonotype has at least ten counts. This chain joins TRBV7-2 and TRBJ1-5; possible D gene TRBD1, 5 bases. This CDR3 spans 15 amino acids. Trimming stripped 5 bases from V and 5 bases from J, with 16 bases between. The V gene's germline CDR1 is SGHTA and CDR2 FQGNSA. CDR3 sequence (DNA): TGTGCCAGCAGCCGGGGGGGGTTAGGACATCAGCCCCAGCATTTT. As protein: CASSRGGLGHQPQHF.

The chain links TRBV7-2 to TRBJ2-4; TRBD2 agrees at 14 bases. Germline trimming cut 5 bases from V and 8 bases from J; bases unmatched to any gene: 8. The CDR3 runs 16 residues. CDR1 is SGHTA, CDR2 FQGNSA, per germline. CDR3 protein: CASSMGTSGRADIQYF. For the CDR3, the DNA is TGTGCCAGCAGCATGGGGACTAGCGGGAGAGCTGACATTCAGTACTTC.

In this sample, this clonotype turned up many times. The chain employs TRBV28 and TRBJ1-2; 7 bases are shared with TRBD1. CDR1 MDHEN and CDR2 SYDVKM come from the germline V gene. V trimming: 10 bases; J trimming: 2 bases; junction bases outside the gene matches: 10. This CDR3 comprises 14 residues. CDR3 in DNA: TGTGCCACCGTCTCGCTACAGGGGAACTATGGCTACACCTTC. Encoded protein: CATVSLQGNYGYTF.

CDR3 nucleotides: TGTGCCAGTAGTAACCTGACAGAAACTAATCAGCCCCAGCATTTT. Its protein is CASSNLTETNQPQHF. The V gene is TRBV19, the J gene TRBJ1-5; a possible D gene is TRBD1 (5 bases). The germline V gene encodes CDR1 LNHDA and CDR2 SQIVND (reference sequence). V lost 4 bases and J 4 bases, leaving 14 bases between the germline ends. CDR3 size: 15 residues. Supplemented by reference TRBV19 and TRBJ1-5, the full variable domain reads DGGITQSPKYLFRKEGQNVTLSCEQNLNHDAMYWYRQDPGQGLRLIYYSQIVNDFQKGDIAEGYSVSREKKESFPLTVTSAQKNPTAFYLCASSNLTETNQPQHFGDGTRLSIL.